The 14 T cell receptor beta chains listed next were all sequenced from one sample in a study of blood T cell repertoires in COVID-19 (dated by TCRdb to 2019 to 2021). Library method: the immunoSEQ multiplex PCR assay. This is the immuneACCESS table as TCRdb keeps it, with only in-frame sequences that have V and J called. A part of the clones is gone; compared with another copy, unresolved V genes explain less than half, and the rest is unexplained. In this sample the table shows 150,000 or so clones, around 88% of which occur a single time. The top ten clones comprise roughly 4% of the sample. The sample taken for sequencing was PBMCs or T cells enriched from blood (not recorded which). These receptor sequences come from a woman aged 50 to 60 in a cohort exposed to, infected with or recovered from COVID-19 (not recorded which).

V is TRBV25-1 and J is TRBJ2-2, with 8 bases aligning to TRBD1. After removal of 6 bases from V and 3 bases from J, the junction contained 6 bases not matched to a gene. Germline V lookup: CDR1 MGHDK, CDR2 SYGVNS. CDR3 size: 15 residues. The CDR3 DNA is TGTGCCAGCAGCCCCGGGACAGGTTACACCGGGGAGCTGTTTTTT. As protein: CASSPGTGYTGELFF.

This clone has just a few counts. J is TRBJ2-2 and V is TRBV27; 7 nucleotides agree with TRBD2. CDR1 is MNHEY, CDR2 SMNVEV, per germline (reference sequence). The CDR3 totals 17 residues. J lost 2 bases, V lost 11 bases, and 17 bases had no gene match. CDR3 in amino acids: CACRSGSNLYNTGELFF. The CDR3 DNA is TGTGCCTGCCGTAGCGGGTCCAACCTATACAACACCGGGGAGCTGTTTTTT.

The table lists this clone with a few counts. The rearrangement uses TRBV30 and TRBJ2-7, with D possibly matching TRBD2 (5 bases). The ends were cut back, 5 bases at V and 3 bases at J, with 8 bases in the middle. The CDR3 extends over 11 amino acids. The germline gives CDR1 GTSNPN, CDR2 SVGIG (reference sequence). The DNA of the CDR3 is TGTGCCTGGGCGGAGGACTACGAGCAGTACTTC. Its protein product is CAWAEDYEQYF.

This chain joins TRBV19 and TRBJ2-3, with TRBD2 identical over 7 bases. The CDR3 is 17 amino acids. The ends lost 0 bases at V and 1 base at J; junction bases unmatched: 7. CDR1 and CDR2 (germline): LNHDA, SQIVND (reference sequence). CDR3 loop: CASSIDRAGARTDTQYF. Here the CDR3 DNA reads TGTGCCAGTAGTATAGATAGGGCGGGAGCGCGCACAGATACGCAGTATTTT.

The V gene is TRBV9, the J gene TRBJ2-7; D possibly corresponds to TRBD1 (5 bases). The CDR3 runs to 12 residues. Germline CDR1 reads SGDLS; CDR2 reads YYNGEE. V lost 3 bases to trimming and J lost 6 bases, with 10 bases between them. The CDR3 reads CASSAAQGEQYF. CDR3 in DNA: TGTGCCAGCAGCGCCGCGCAGGGCGAGCAGTACTTC.

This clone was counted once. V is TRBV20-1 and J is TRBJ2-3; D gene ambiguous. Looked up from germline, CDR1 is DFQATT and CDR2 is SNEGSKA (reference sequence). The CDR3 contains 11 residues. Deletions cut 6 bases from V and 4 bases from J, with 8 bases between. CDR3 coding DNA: TGCAGTGCCCCTCTCTCAGATACGCAGTATTTT. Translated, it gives CSAPLSDTQYF.

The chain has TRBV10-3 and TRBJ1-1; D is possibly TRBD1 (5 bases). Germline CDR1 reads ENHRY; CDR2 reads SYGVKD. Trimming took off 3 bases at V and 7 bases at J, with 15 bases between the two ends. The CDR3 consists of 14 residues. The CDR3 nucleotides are TGTGCCATCAGTGACCGCGGGGGGTCGGGTGAAGCTTTCTTT. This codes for CAISDRGGSGEAFF.

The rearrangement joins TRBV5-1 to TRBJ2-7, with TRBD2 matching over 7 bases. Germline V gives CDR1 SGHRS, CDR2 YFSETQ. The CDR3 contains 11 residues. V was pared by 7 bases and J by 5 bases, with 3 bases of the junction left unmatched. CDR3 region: CASREANEQYF. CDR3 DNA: TGCGCCAGCCGGGAGGCCAACGAGCAGTACTTC.

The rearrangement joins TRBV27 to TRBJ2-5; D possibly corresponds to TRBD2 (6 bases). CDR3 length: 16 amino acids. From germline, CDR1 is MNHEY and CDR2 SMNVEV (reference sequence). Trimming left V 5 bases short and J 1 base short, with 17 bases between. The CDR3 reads CASSLLPRDAQETQYF. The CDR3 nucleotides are TGTGCCAGCAGTCTCCTTCCGCGGGACGCCCAAGAGACCCAGTACTTC.

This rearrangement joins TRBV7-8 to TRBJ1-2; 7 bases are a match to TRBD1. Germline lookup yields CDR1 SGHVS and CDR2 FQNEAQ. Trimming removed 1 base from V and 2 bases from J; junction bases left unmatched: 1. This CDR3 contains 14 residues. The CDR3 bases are TGTGCCAGCAGCTTAGGGGGACAGAACTATGGCTACACCTTC. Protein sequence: CASSLGGQNYGYTF. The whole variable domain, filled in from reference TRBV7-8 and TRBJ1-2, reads GAGVSQSPRYKVAKRGQDVALRCDPISGHVSLFWYQQALGQGPEFLTYFQNEAQLDKSGLPSDRFFAERPEGSVSTLKIQRTQQEDSAVYLCASSLGGQNYGYTFGSGTRLTVV.

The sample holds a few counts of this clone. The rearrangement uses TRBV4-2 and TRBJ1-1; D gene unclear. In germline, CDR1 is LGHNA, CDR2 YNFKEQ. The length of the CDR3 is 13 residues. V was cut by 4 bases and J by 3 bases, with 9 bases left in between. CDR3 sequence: CASSPNPDTEAFF. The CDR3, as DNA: TGTGCCAGCAGCCCCAATCCGGACACTGAAGCTTTCTTT.

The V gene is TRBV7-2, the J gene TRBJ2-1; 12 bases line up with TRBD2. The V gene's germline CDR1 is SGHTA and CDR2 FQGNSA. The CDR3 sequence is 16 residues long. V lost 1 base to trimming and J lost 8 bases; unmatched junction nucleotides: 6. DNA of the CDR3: TGTGCCAGCAGCTTAGTAATACTAGCGGGAGGACATGAGCAGTTCTTC. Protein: CASSLVILAGGHEQFF.

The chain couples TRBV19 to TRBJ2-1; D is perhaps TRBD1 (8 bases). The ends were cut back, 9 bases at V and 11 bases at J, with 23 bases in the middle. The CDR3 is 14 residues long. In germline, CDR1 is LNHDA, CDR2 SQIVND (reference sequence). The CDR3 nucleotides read TGTGCCAGCCAGGGGGCGCGGGGAGGGTATCAGCAGTTCTTC. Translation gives CASQGARGGYQQFF.

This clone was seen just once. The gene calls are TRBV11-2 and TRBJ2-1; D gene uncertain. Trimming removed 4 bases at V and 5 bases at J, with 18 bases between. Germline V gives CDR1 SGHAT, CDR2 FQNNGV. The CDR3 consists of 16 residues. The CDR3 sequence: CASSWVQKLKNNEQFF. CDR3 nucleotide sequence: TGTGCCAGCAGCTGGGTACAGAAACTTAAAAACAATGAGCAGTTCTTC.